The 2 T cell receptor beta chains given below trace back to one sample, sequenced in a study of shared clonotypes between healthy human individuals. Generated by immunoSEQ multiplex PCR, the TCRdb table keeps only in-frame clones and is missing some. There are more than 2,000,000 clones in the sample; over 90% occur only once, and 0.35% to 0.5% lies in the top ten. The sample consisted of naive CD4+ T cells from PBMCs. Subset here: CD45RA+ positively selected. The receptors come from a man aged 18 to 30 in good health. Some clones in this sample may be carry-over from other donors' samples.

This chain links TRBV2 with TRBJ2-7; 8 nucleotides align to TRBD2. The junction had 13 bases not matched to a gene; V was cut back by 8 bases and J by 4 bases. The CDR3 consists of 15 residues. Germline lookup yields CDR1 SNHLY and CDR2 FYNNEI. In DNA form, the CDR3 reads TGTGCCAGCCTCCAGTCGGGGGGGATCGGGTACGAGCAGTACTTC. Amino acids: CASLQSGGIGYEQYF.

The V gene is TRBV10-1, the J gene TRBJ2-3; D may match TRBD1 or TRBD2 (6 bases each). From germline, CDR1 is WNHNN and CDR2 SYGVQD (reference sequence). The CDR3 is made up of 16 amino acids. Between the trimmed V and J ends, which lost 2 bases and 5 bases, there was a span of 17 bases. CDR3 amino acids: CASSEEARGRRDTQYF. The CDR3 DNA reads TGCGCCAGCAGTGAGGAGGCGAGGGGGAGGCGAGATACGCAGTATTTT.